This TCR beta chain was observed in a study of blood T cell repertoires in COVID-19. In the study overall: COVID-19 samples from acute and convalescent phases originated in the United States, Italy and Spain. The analysed material was cDNA or gDNA that came from T cells, B-cell-depleted T cells, or PBMCs.

Germline values: CDR1 LNHDA, CDR2 SQIVND (reference sequence). The CDR3 sequence is 15 residues long. V was pared by 3 bases and J by 13 bases, with 22 bases between. The authors' processing: Reference gene primer amplification in the assay estimated nucleated cell counts. TCRdb's table, derived via immunoSEQ multiplex PCR, lists solely in-frame clones and lacks some. V and J calls and clone size come straight from that table; D and trimming were deduced from the DNA. The data hold about 200,000 clones, with around nine tenths observed a single time. Input material: peripheral blood. The sequence came from a man aged 55 to 70 who had recovered from COVID-19. The chain carries TRBV19 and TRBJ1-5; D is uncertain. CDR3 protein: CASSIAAREQSTQHF. The CDR3 region has the DNA TGTGCCAGTAGTATCGCCGCAAGGGAGCAATCAACTCAGCATTTT.